Shown below are 29 T cell receptor beta chains from a single sample sequenced in a study of T cells in Graves' hyperthyroidism and ophthalmopathy. Regions amplified from RNA transcripts were the TCR beta CDR3 regions. The HTBI primer set was used in a first-round RT-PCR of the TCR CDR3. TCRdb reanalysed the multiplex PCR reads using MiXCR and keeps one entry per CDR3 protein. Among 95,000 to 100,000 distinct CDR3 sequences listed, about 51% were seen once. Sequencing used blood. These receptors came from a woman aged 40-49 years with Graves' hyperthyroidism.

This clonotype was seen a handful of times. The chain has TRBV2 and TRBJ1-2; 8 positions match TRBD1. The J segment lost 7 bases and the V segment lost 5 bases, leaving 6 bases of the junction unmatched. Per the germline V gene, CDR1 is SNHLY and CDR2 is FYNNEI. This CDR3 is built from 13 residues. The DNA of the CDR3 is TGTGCCAGCAGTTCCGGACAGGGAAGTGGCTACACCTTC. The encoded protein is CASSSGQGSGYTF.

Concerning this clonotype itself: A read error may produce the germline difference seen at one junction end. V is TRBV2 and J is TRBJ2-5; 10 positions match TRBD2. The CDR3 spans 10 residues. CDR1 is SNHLY and CDR2 is FYNNEI in the germline V gene. The CDR3 region is CASGIAGGEF. CDR3 DNA: TGTGCCAGCGGGATAGCGGGAGGAGAATTC.

This clonotype showed up just a few times. V and J are TRBV6-5 and TRBJ1-5; D is uncertain. The CDR3 loop spans 12 amino acids. Looked up from germline, CDR1 is MNHEY and CDR2 is SVGAGI. Deletions cut 7 bases from V and 7 bases from J, with 11 bases between. This CDR3 is CASIRDRQPQHF. The CDR3 DNA follows: TGTGCCAGCATTAGGGATAGGCAGCCCCAGCATTTT.

This clonotype was observed at least ten times. The junction differs from germline at one of its ends, possibly a read error. J is TRBJ1-2 and V is TRBV29-1; 8 bases map to TRBD1. Per the germline V gene, CDR1 is SQVTM and CDR2 is ANQGSEA. The CDR3 consists of 11 residues. The CDR3 region has the DNA TGCAGCGCTGAAGGCAGGGGGCACTACACCTTC. The encoded protein is CSAEGRGHYTF.

The J gene is TRBJ2-7, the V gene TRBV25-1, with 7 bases matching TRBD1. The ends lost 6 bases at V and 3 bases at J; junction bases unmatched: 11. The CDR3 runs 15 residues. Germline V gene lookup returns CDR1 MGHDK and CDR2 SYGVNS. DNA of the CDR3: TGTGCCAGCAGCCCCCTCGGGACAGATTACTACGAGCAGTACTTC. Translation: CASSPLGTDYYEQYF.

By its share, this clonotype is medium-sized (0.01 to 0.1%). The V and J genes are TRBV2 and TRBJ2-7; D is unresolved. This CDR3 is 10 amino acids long. V dropped 7 bases and J dropped 7 bases, with 8 bases sitting between them. CDR1 is SNHLY and CDR2 is FYNNEI in the germline V gene. CDR3 in amino acids: CASTTLEQYF. The CDR3 bases are TGTGCCAGCACCACACTTGAGCAGTACTTC.

The chain combines TRBV19 with TRBJ2-7, with a weak D call TRBD2 (6 bases). The ends were cut back, 8 bases at V and 6 bases at J, with 14 bases in the middle. The CDR3 is 12 residues long. Germline V CDR1 and CDR2: LNHDA, SQIVND (reference sequence). CDR3 bases: TGTGCCAGTTCCGGGAGCCTTGGCGAGCAGTACTTC. Translation: CASSGSLGEQYF.

The V call is TRBV4-1, the J call TRBJ2-3; no definite D call. Looked up from germline, CDR1 is MGHRA and CDR2 is YSYEKL. Trimming pared 5 bases from V and 0 bases from J, leaving 9 bases between. This CDR3 region has 14 residues. DNA of the CDR3: TGCGCCAGCAGCGAAGTAAGGAGCACAGATACGCAGTATTTT. Encoded protein: CASSEVRSTDTQYF.

This clonotype was picked up many times. The chain carries TRBV20-1 and TRBJ1-5; possible D gene TRBD1, 6 bases. Germline V gene lookup returns CDR1 DFQATT and CDR2 SNEGSKA (reference sequence). The CDR3 spans 15 residues. Trimming took 4 bases from V and 1 from J, leaving 14 bases between them. CDR3 protein: CSATIPTGSNQPQHF. The CDR3 nucleotides are TGCAGTGCTACTATACCTACAGGGAGCAATCAGCCCCAGCATTTT.

At least ten counts were recorded for this clonotype. The chain has TRBV9 and TRBJ2-5, with TRBD2 matching 12 bases. The CDR3 runs 17 residues. J was trimmed by 5 bases and V by 2 bases; bases with no gene match: 10. CDR1 is SGDLS, CDR2 YYNGEE, per germline. CDR3 DNA: TGTGCCAGCAGCGTCACCACCCTAGCGGGAGGGCCGGAGACCCAGTACTTC. Its protein is CASSVTTLAGGPETQYF.

With regard to this clonotype: One end of the junction is discordant with germline, which a read error may explain. The rearrangement links TRBV9 to TRBJ1-3; no firm D call. CDR3 size: 17 residues. Germline V lookup: CDR1 SGDLS, CDR2 YYNGEE. The CDR3 region is CASSVEVWTDSGNTICF. CDR3 in DNA: TGTGCCAGCAGCGTAGAGGTCTGGACGGACTCTGGAAACACCATATGTTTT.

At least ten counts were recorded for this clonotype. J is TRBJ1-1 and V is TRBV7-3; tentative D call: TRBD1 (6 bases). CDR3 length: 13 amino acids. CDR1 is SGHTA and CDR2 is FQGTGA in the germline V gene. V lost 4 bases and J 7 bases, leaving 13 bases between the germline ends. The CDR3 loop is CASSSTGMDEAFF. In DNA, the CDR3 is TGTGCCAGCAGCTCAACAGGGATGGATGAAGCTTTCTTT.

The chain employs TRBV5-1 and TRBJ2-5; 8 positions match TRBD2. J gave up 2 bases and V 6 bases, and 3 bases lay outside the gene matches. Looked up from germline, CDR1 is SGHRS and CDR2 is YFSETQ. This CDR3 spans 13 amino acids. CDR3 region: CASKVAGQETQYF. Written as DNA, the CDR3 is TGCGCCAGCAAGGTAGCGGGACAAGAGACCCAGTACTTC.

This clonotype has ten or more counts. The chain is built from TRBV7-2 and TRBJ1-2, with D hard to call. The CDR3 is made up of 13 amino acids. Germline CDR1 is SGHTA and CDR2 is FQGNSA. V lost 4 bases to trimming and J lost 2 bases, with 8 bases between them. As DNA, the CDR3 is TGTGCCAGCAGCTCTGCGAGAAACTATGGCTACACCTTC. Its protein product is CASSSARNYGYTF.

This clonotype was observed many times. The CDR3 DNA reads TGTGCCAGCAGTGGTGGGACAGGGAGGGAGACCCAGTACTTC. Translated: CASSGGTGRETQYF. V gene TRBV6-6 combines with J gene TRBJ2-5; 9 bases map to TRBD1. Looked up from germline, CDR1 is MNHNY and CDR2 is SVGAGI (reference sequence). The CDR3 runs 14 residues. The junction had 6 bases not matched to a gene; V was cut back by 5 bases and J by 5 bases.

On this clonotype: At one end the junction does not follow the germline gene, possibly because of a read error. This chain uses TRBV7-3 with TRBJ2-6; 9 bases map to TRBD1. From germline, CDR1 is SGHTA and CDR2 FQGTGA. This CDR3 region has 14 residues. The CDR3 sequence: CASSLSGTGTTEAF. CDR3 bases: TGTGCCAGCAGCTTATCAGGGACAGGGACCACTGAAGCTTTC.

Comment on this clonotype: At one end, the junction sequence differs from germline, possibly due to a read error. This sequence joins TRBV13 and TRBJ2-7, with 10 bases identical to TRBD2. The CDR3 runs 14 residues. Germline V gene lookup returns CDR1 PRHDT and CDR2 FYEKMQ (reference sequence). The CDR3 here is CASSGRAISYEQYF. CDR3 DNA: TGCGCCAGCAGCGGGAGGGCAATCTCCTACGAGCAGTACTTC. The full variable domain, its missing parts supplied by reference TRBV13 and TRBJ2-7, is AAGVIQSPRHLIKEKRETATLKCYPIPRHDTVYWYQQGPGQDPQFLISFYEKMQSDKGSIPDRFSAQQFSDYHSELNMSSLELGDSALYFCASSGRAISYEQYFGPGTRLTVT.

In the case of this clonotype: A single base separates this from a much larger clone, so it may be a read error. V usage is TRBV7-2 and J usage is TRBJ2-7; perhaps D is TRBD1 or TRBD2 (6 bases each). Germline V gene sequence: CDR1 SGHTA, CDR2 FQGNSA. This CDR3 comprises 14 residues. Trimming shortened V by 6 bases and J by 6 bases, and 18 bases separated the two germline ends. In DNA, the CDR3 is TGTGCCAGCAGTGGCCCCCTGTCGGGGGCCGAGCAGTACTTC. Translated: CASSGPLSGAEQYF.

This chain uses TRBV5-4 with TRBJ2-7; 7 bases fit TRBD1. Germline loops: CDR1 SGHNT, CDR2 YYREEE (reference sequence). The ends lost 0 bases at V and 4 bases at J; junction bases unmatched: 7. CDR3 length: 15 amino acids. CDR3 sequence reads: CASSLGATGRYEQYF. CDR3 coding DNA: TGTGCCAGCAGCTTGGGGGCGACAGGGAGATACGAGCAGTACTTC. Full variable domain (remainder filled in from reference TRBV5-4 and TRBJ2-7): ETGVTQSPTHLIKTRGQQVTLRCSSQSGHNTVSWYQQALGQGPQFIFQYYREEENGRGNFPPRFSGLQFPNYSSELNVNALELDDSALYLCASSLGATGRYEQYFGPGTRLTVT.

This clonotype occurred once. This clone may be a read error of a much larger clone one base away. The CDR3 end shows no conserved phenylalanine or tryptophan, and so a read error is likely. This chain uses TRBV25-1 with TRBJ1-5; 8 bases fit TRBD1. V shed 4 bases and J 2 bases; nucleotides not matched to a gene: 10. CDR1 is MGHDK, CDR2 SYGVNS, per germline. The CDR3 loop spans 17 amino acids. CDR3 sequence reads: CASSVGTGSAGNQPQHL. CDR3 nucleotides: TGTGCCAGCAGTGTCGGGACAGGCAGCGCGGGCAATCAGCCCCAGCATCTT.

V usage is TRBV9 and J usage is TRBJ1-6, with D possibly TRBD1 on 5 matching bases. Trimming removed 5 bases at V and 7 bases at J, with 19 bases between. Germline V gives CDR1 SGDLS, CDR2 YYNGEE. This CDR3 spans 16 amino acids. For the CDR3, the DNA is TGTGCCAGCAGTGCTGAACGGGGCAGCCTGAATTCACCCCTCCACTTT. This gives the protein CASSAERGSLNSPLHF.

The rearrangement joins TRBV7-3 to TRBJ2-3, with no clear D. Trimming shortened V by 9 bases and J by 6 bases, and 16 bases separated the two germline ends. Germline V CDR1 and CDR2: SGHTA, FQGTGA. The CDR3 consists of 13 residues. The CDR3 sequence is CASSRTPADTQYF. DNA of the CDR3: TGTGCCAGTAGCCGGACCCCGGCGGATACGCAGTATTTT.

The rearrangement uses TRBV25-1 and TRBJ1-2, with D perhaps TRBD1 (5 bases). Trimming took off 8 bases at V and 6 bases at J, with 19 bases between the two ends. The CDR3 sequence is 14 residues long. Per germline, CDR1 MGHDK and CDR2 SYGVNS. The CDR3 DNA reads as TGTGCCAGCGTAGGGGTGAACAGCGTGGATGGCTACACCTTC. As protein: CASVGVNSVDGYTF.

The chain links TRBV7-9 to TRBJ2-5; perhaps TRBD1 as D (6 bases). Germline CDR1 is SEHNR and CDR2 is FQNEAQ (reference sequence). Trimming removed 3 bases at V and 9 bases at J, with 17 bases between. The CDR3 is 14 amino acids. CDR3 loop: CASSFSRGDQPQYF. The CDR3 DNA sequence: TGTGCCAGCAGCTTTTCCAGGGGCGATCAGCCCCAGTACTTC.

This clonotype was counted ten times or more. V usage is TRBV7-9 and J usage is TRBJ1-3; tentatively, D is TRBD1 (5 bases). CDR1 SEHNR and CDR2 FQNEAQ come from the germline V gene (reference sequence). V was pared by 2 bases and J by 2 bases, with 7 bases between. This CDR3 spans 14 amino acids. Here the CDR3 DNA reads TGTGCCAGCAGCTTACAGGGCCCTGGAAACACCATATATTTT. It translates to CASSLQGPGNTIYF.

This clonotype was observed many times. J is TRBJ1-1 and V is TRBV28, with D maybe TRBD1 (5 bases). The V gene's germline CDR1 is MDHEN and CDR2 SYDVKM. The CDR3 consists of 13 residues. The V gene lost 5 bases and the J gene lost 7 bases, with 14 bases spanning the gap. The CDR3 DNA follows: TGTGCCAGCAGTCTCTACCCAGGGAGTGAAGCTTTCTTT. Translated, it gives CASSLYPGSEAFF. The full variable domain, with the rest looked up from reference TRBV28 and TRBJ1-1, is DVKVTQSSRYLVKRTGEKVFLECVQDMDHENMFWYRQDPGLGLRLIYFSYDVKMKEKGDIPEGYSVSREKKERFSLILESASTNQTSMYLCASSLYPGSEAFFGQGTRLTVV.

This chain connects TRBV20-1 to TRBJ2-7, with TRBD1 matching 8 bases. TRBJ2-5 explains the end of the DNA better; the J call may be wrong. This CDR3 region has 14 residues. Germline loops: CDR1 DFQATT, CDR2 SNEGSKA (reference sequence). The CDR3 sequence: CSARDPRTGETQYF. The CDR3 DNA sequence: TGCAGTGCTAGAGACCCACGGACAGGGGAGACCCAGTACTTC.

The sample holds a few counts of this clonotype. The V call is TRBV6-5, the J call TRBJ1-1; D perhaps matches TRBD1 (6 bases). The germline V gene has CDR1 MNHEY and CDR2 SVGAGI. The length of the CDR3 is 14 residues. V was trimmed by 4 bases and J by 5 bases, leaving 14 bases between them. CDR3 sequence: CASSLLGGGTEAFF. The CDR3, as DNA: TGTGCCAGCAGTTTATTAGGGGGGGGGACTGAAGCTTTCTTT.

As regards this clonotype: A single base separates this from a much larger clone, so it may be a read error. Here the CDR3 reads CASSLGQGLAGEGTQYF. The CDR3 DNA reads TGCGCCAGCAGCTTGGGACAGGGACTAGCGGGAGAAGGGACCCAGTACTTC. The chain links TRBV5-1 to TRBJ2-5, with TRBD2 matching 14 bases. CDR3 length: 17 amino acids. Germline trimming cut 0 bases from V and 7 bases from J; bases unmatched to any gene: 8. The germline CDR1 and CDR2 sequences are SGHRS and YFSETQ.